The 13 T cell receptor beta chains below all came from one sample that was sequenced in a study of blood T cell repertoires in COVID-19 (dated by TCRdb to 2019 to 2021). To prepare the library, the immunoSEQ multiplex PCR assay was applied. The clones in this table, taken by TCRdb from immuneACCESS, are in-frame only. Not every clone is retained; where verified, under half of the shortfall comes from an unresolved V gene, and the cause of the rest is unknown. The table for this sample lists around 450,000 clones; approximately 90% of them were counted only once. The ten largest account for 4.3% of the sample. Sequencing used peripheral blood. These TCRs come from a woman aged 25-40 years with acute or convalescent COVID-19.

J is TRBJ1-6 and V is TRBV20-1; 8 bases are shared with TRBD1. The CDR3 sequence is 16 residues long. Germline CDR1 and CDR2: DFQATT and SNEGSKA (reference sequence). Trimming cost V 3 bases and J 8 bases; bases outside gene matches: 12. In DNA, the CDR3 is TGCAGTGCTAGTAGGGCAGGGGGCAGGCGGGATTCACCCCTCCACTTT. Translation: CSASRAGGRRDSPLHF.

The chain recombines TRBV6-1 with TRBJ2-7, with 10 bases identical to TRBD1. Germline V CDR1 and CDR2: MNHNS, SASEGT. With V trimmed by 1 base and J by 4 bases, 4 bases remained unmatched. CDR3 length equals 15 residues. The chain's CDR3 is CASSEVGTGEYEQYF. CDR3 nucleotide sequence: TGTGCCAGCAGTGAAGTGGGGACAGGGGAATACGAGCAGTACTTC.

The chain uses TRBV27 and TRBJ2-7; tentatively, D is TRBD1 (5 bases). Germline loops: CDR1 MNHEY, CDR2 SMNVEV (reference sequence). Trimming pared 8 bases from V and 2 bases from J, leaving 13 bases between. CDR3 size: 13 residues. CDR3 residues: CASAKDIPYEQYF. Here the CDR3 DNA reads TGTGCCAGCGCAAAGGACATTCCCTACGAGCAGTACTTC.

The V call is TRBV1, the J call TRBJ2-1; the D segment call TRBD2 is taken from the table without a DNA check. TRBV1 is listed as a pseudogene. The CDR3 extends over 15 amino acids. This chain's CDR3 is CTSSPGLAGKNEQFF. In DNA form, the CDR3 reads TGCACCAGCAGCCCGGGACTAGCGGGGAAAAATGAGCAGTTCTTC.

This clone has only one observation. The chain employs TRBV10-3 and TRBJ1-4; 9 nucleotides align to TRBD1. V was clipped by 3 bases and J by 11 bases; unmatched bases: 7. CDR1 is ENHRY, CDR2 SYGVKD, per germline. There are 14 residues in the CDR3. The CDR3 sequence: CAISERDRDRKLFF. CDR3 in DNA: TGTGCCATCAGTGAAAGGGACAGGGATCGGAAACTGTTTTTT.

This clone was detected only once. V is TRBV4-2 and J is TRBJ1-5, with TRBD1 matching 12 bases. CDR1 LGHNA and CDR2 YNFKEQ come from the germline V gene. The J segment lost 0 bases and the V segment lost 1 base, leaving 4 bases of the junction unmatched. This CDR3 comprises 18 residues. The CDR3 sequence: CASSQAGTGGSSNQPQHF. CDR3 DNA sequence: TGTGCCAGCAGCCAAGCCGGGACAGGGGGCTCTAGCAATCAGCCCCAGCATTTT.

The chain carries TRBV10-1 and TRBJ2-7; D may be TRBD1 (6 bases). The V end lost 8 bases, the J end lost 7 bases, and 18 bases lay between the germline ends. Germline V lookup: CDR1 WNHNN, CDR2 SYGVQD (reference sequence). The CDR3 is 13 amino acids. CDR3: CASSRTAFGEQYF. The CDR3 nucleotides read TGCGCCAGCTCGAGGACAGCCTTCGGGGAGCAGTACTTC.

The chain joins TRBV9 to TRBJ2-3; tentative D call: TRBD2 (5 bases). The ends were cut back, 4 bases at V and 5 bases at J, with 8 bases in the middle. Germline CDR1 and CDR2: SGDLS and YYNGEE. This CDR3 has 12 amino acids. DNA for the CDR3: TGTGCCAGCAGCCCCGGGGAAGATACGCAGTATTTT. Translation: CASSPGEDTQYF. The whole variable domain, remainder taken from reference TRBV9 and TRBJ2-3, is DSGVTQTPKHLITATGQRVTLRCSPRSGDLSVYWYQQSLDQGLQFLIQYYNGEERAKGNILERFSAQQFPDLHSELNLSSLELGDSALYFCASSPGEDTQYFGPGTRLTVL.

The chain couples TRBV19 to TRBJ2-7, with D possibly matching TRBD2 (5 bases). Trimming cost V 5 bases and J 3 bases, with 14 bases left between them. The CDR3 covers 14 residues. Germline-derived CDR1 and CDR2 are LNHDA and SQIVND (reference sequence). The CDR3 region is CASSGGLGFYEQYF. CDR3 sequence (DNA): TGTGCCAGTAGTGGCGGACTGGGATTCTACGAGCAGTACTTC.

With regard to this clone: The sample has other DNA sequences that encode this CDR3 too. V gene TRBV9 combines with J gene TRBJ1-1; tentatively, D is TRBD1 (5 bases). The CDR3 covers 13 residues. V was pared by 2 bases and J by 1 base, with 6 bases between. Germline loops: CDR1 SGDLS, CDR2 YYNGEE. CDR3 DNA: TGTGCCAGCAGCGTCACAGGGAACACTGAAGCTTTCTTT. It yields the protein CASSVTGNTEAFF.

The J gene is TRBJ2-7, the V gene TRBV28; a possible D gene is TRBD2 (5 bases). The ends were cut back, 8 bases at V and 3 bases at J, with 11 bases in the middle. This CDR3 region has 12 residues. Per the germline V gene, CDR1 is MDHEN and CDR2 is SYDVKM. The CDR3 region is CASGSGYYEQYF. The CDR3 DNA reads TGTGCCAGCGGGAGCGGATACTACGAGCAGTACTTC.

The CDR3 loop reads CASRDHTDFYGYTF. The CDR3 nucleotides are TGTGCCAGCAGAGACCACACCGACTTCTATGGCTACACCTTC. The chain employs TRBV2 and TRBJ1-2; D remains ambiguous. This CDR3 is 14 amino acids long. CDR1 and CDR2 from the germline V gene are SNHLY and FYNNEI. With 6 bases removed from V and 4 bases from J, the gap between germline ends came to 15 bases.

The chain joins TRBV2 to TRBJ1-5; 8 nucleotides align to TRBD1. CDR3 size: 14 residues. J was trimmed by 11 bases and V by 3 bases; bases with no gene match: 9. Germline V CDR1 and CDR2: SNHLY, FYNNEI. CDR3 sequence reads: CASSDGQGRVAQHF. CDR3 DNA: TGTGCCAGCAGTGACGGACAGGGCCGCGTAGCCCAGCATTTT.